The present T cell receptor (beta chain) was sequenced within a study of T-cell reconstitution after alpha-beta-depleted transplantation in children. General observations from the study: Reportedly, roughly two months post-transplant, alpha-beta T cells arose from several hundred expanded graft clones. T-cell counts and diversity were attributed mostly to newly produced T cells one year after transplant.

This clonotype was observed a few times. Antigen: not known. This CDR3 spans 15 amino acids. With 5 bases removed from V and 2 bases from J, the gap between germline ends came to 14 bases. Germline CDR1 reads MGHDK; CDR2 reads SYGVNS. It was with unique molecular identifiers that the TCRbeta library was prepared. A single record per CDR3 protein comes from TCRdb applying MiXCR to the PCR reads. This table holds 450,000 to 600,000 distinct CDR3 sequences, 13% found once. The sequence was obtained from a male patient aged 5 to 17 who had a stem cell transplant for acute myeloid leukemia, so the T cells may come from the graft donor. The chain employs TRBV25-1 and TRBJ2-3; TRBD2 is a possible D gene (6 bases). The sample here was PBMCs, mostly from graft donor cells, taken 360 days after TCRalphabeta/CD19-depleted stem cell transplant. The CDR3 nucleotides read TGTGCCAGCAGTAAACGGACTATCTCCACAGATACGCAGTATTTT. Translation: CASSKRTISTDTQYF.